Included here is one TCR beta chain sequence, with context. The clone's antigen remains unknown. It has no much larger one-base neighbor in the sample; base qualities were not kept. The germline V gene sets CDR1 to MGHRA and CDR2 to YSYEKL. Relative to germline, V is missing 1 base and J is missing 1 base, with 11 bases of the junction outside any gene match. Spanning cysteine to phenylalanine, the CDR3 consists of 20 amino acids. CDR3 DNA is the only sequence kept; it has 60 bases, read in frame from the first base. Because repertoires were sampled repeatedly during chemoradiotherapy, clonal expansion in the tumor microenvironment could be followed. This sample is drawn from a study of chemoradiotherapy in HPV16-positive cancers (dated by TCRdb to about 2022). General notes on the study: Candidate HPV-specific T-cell clones and common TCR motifs were defined through functional T-cell assays on cells from a couple of HPV16-positive patients. The study asked whether T-cell immunity against the HPV oncoproteins E6 and E7 changes during chemoradiotherapy and whether it affects survival. TCR repertoires from 86 patients with HPV-related cancers were then used to track the candidate HPV-specific TCRs and motifs. The research as a whole found: Expansion of candidate HPV-specific clones and E7-related TCR motifs was observed in the tumor microenvironment during treatment, whereas no such expansion was observed for non-HPV-specific T cells. The functional definition of HPV-specific T cells was derived from only a couple of HPV16-positive patients, and the survival association was reported for HPV16-positive patients. Improved recurrence-free survival in HPV16-positive patients was associated with expansion of HPV-responsive T cells during chemoradiotherapy.

Library prep was done by the immunoSEQ multiplex PCR assay. As stored in TCRdb, this immuneACCESS dataset retains in-frame rearrangements with V and J assigned. A fraction of the clones does not appear; measured against another copy, unresolved V genes explain less than half of the discrepancy, and the remainder lacks a known reason. This sample lists about 53,000 clones; roughly 90% were detected once. The top ten hold approximately 3.5% of the sample. Recombination joined TRBV4-1 with TRBJ2-1; 12 middle bases align to TRBD2. The sample was blood, taken from a patient who underwent chemoradiotherapy. The sequence derives from a human donor with HPV-associated anogenital cancer. CDR3 region: CASSQVALAGGRGSYNEQFF. The bases are TGCGCCAGCAGCCAAGTAGCTCTAGCGGGGGGGCGAGGGTCCTACAATGAGCAGTTCTTC.